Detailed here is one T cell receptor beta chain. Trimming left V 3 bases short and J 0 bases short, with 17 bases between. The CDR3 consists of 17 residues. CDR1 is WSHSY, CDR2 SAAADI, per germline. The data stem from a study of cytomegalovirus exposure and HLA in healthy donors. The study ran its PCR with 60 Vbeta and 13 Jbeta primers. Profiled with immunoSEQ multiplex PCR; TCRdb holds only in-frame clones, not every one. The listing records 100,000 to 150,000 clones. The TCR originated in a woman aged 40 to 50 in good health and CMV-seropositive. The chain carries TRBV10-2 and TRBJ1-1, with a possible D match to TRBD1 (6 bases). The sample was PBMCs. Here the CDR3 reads CASSEVPFRQVNTEAFF. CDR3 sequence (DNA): TGCGCCAGCAGTGAAGTTCCCTTTCGACAGGTGAACACTGAAGCTTTCTTT.